This TCR beta chain was sequenced for a study of T-cell memory formation after mild COVID-19. Germline CDR1 and CDR2: SGHTA and FQGNSA. V was pared by 4 bases and J by 12 bases, with 6 bases of the junction left unmatched. This CDR3 contains 12 residues. This clonotype was found a few times. One entry per CDR3 protein results from TCRdb running MiXCR on the 5' RACE reads. The sample gives more than 450,000 distinct CDR3 sequences, more than 15% of which show up once; about 12% is in the top ten. Sequenced sample: PBMCs or a T cell subset sorted from them (not recorded which). This chain uses TRBV7-2 with TRBJ2-1; 7 bases line up with TRBD1. This receptor was identified in an adult woman who had mild COVID-19 (a few samples of this study predate the infection). Cell type and time point are not known. The CDR3 DNA is TGTGCCAGCAGCTCGACAGGGATGGTGCAGTTCTTC. It yields the protein CASSSTGMVQFF.